This TCR beta chain is from a study of T cell repertoires in cytomegalovirus infection. Study overall: Both a matching HLA type and CMV infection were indicated by public TCR beta signatures.

Details on this clonotype: Its antigen is as yet unknown.

One entry per CDR3 protein results from TCRdb running MiXCR on the reads. The sample has 250,000 to 350,000 distinct CDR3 sequences; more than 20% are singletons. Notes on the study in general: The cumulative frequency of public TCR beta families identified carriers of CMV plus the relevant HLA. Across the ex vivo response, the dominant clonotypes were HLA-C-restricted CMV-specific TCR beta clonotypes.

From germline, CDR1 is SGHTA and CDR2 FQGNSA. This CDR3 is 15 amino acids long. V lost 1 base and J lost 3, with 13 bases in between. The sample was PBMCs. This receptor was identified in a human donor in good health (CMV status not recorded). Some clones in this sample may be carry-over from other donors' samples. The gene calls are TRBV7-2 and TRBJ2-7; the D is unclear. Written as DNA, the CDR3 is TGTGCCAGCAGCTTAGAGGGCTCCCTCTACTACGAGCAGTACTTC. It is translated as CASSLEGSLYYEQYF.